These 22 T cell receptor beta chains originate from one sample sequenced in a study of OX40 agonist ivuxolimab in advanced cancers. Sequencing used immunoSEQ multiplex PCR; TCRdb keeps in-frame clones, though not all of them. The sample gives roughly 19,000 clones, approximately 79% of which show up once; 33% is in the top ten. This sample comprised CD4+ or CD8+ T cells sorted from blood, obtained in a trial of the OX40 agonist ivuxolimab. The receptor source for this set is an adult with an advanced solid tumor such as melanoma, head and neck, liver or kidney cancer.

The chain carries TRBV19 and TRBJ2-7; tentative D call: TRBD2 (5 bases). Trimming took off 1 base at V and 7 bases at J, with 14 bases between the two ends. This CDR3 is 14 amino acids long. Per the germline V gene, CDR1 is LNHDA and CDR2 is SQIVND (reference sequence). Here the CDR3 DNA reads TGTGCCAGTAGTATAGCAGGAGCCCCGGGGGAGCAGTACTTC. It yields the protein CASSIAGAPGEQYF.

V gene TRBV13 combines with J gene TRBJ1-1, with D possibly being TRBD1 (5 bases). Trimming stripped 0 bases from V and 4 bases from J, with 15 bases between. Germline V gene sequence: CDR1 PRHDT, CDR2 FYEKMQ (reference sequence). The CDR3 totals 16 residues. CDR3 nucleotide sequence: TGTGCCAGCAGCTTAGGCGGGTGGGGCTGGGGCACTGAAGCTTTCTTT. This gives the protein CASSLGGWGWGTEAFF.

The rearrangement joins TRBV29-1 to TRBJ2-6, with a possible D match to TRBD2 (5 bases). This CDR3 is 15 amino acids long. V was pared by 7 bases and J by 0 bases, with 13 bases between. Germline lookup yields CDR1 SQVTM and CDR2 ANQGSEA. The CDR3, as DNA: TGCAGCGCCATGGACTCTTACTCTGGGGCCAACGTCCTGACTTTC. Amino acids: CSAMDSYSGANVLTF.

The CDR3 here is CASTPGPTGNTIYF. The CDR3 DNA follows: TGTGCCAGCACCCCGGGTCCTACTGGAAACACCATATATTTT. The chain is built from TRBV2 and TRBJ1-3; D is ambiguous. Trimming left V 7 bases short and J 2 bases short, with 12 bases between. Germline V gene sequence: CDR1 SNHLY, CDR2 FYNNEI. The CDR3 is 14 residues long.

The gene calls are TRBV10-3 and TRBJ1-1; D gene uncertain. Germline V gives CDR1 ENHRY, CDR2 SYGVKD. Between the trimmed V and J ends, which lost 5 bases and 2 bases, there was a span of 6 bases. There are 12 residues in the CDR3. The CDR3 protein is CAISPLNTEAFF. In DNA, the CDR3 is TGTGCCATCAGTCCTCTTAACACTGAAGCTTTCTTT.

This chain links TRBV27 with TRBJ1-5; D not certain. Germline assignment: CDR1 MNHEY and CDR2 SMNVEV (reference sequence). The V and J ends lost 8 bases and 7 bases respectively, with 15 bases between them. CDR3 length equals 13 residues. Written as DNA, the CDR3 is TGTGCCAGCGGGAAGCACCCGCCCCAGCCCCAGCATTTT. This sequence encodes CASGKHPPQPQHF.

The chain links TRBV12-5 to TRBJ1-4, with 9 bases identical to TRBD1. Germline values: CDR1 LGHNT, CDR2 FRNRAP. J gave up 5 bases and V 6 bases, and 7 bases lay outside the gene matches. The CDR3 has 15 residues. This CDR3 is CASGPGQGRNEKLFF. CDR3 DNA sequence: TGTGCTAGTGGACCGGGACAGGGCCGGAATGAAAAACTGTTTTTT.

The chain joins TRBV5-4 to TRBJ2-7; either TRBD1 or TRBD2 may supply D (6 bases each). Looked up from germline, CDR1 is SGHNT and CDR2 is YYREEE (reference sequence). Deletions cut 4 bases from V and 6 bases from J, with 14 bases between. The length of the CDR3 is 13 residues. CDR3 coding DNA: TGTGCCAGCAGCGACCCTGGAGGGGGCGAGCAGTACTTC. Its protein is CASSDPGGGEQYF.

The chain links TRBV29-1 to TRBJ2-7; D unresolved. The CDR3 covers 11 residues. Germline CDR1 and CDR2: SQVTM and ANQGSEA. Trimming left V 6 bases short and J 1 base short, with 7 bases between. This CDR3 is CSVKFSYEQYF. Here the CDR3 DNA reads TGCAGCGTGAAATTTTCCTACGAGCAGTACTTC.

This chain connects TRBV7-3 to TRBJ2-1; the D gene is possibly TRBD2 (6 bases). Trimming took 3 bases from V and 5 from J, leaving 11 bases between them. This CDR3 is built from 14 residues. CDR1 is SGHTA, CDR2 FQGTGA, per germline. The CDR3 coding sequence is TGTGCCAGCAGCTTTCGACTAGGGGACAATGAGCAGTTCTTC. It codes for CASSFRLGDNEQFF.

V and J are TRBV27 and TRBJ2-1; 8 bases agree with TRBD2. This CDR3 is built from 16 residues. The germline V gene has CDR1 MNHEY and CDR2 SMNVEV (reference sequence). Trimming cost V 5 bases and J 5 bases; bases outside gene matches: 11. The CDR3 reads CASSLRRRGADNEQFF. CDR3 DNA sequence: TGTGCCAGCAGTCTAAGGAGGCGGGGGGCGGACAATGAGCAGTTCTTC.

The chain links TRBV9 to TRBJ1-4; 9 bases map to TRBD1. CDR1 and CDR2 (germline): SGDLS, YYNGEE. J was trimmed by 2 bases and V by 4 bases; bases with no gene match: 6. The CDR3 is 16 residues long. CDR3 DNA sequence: TGTGCCAGCAGCTCTCCTACAGGGGGCACTAATGAAAAACTGTTTTTT. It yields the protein CASSSPTGGTNEKLFF.

CDR3 region: CASRGSGQGELFF. In DNA form, the CDR3 reads TGTGCCAGCAGAGGGAGTGGACAGGGGGAGCTGTTTTTT. The V gene is TRBV6-6, the J gene TRBJ2-2; D is possibly TRBD1 (6 bases). Trimming removed 6 bases at V and 8 bases at J, with 13 bases between. The germline gives CDR1 MNHNY, CDR2 SVGAGI (reference sequence). This CDR3 is 13 amino acids long.

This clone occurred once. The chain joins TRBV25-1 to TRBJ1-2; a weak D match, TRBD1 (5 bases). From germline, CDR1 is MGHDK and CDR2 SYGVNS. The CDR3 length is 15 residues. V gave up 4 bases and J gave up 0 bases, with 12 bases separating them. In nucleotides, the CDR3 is TGTGCCAGCAGTGTCGCCGCAGGGACTAACTATGGCTACACCTTC. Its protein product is CASSVAAGTNYGYTF.

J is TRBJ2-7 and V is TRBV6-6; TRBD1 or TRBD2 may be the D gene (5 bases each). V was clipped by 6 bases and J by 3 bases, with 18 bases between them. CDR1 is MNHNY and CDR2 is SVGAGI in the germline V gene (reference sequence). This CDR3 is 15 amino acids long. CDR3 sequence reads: CASSITIGTNYEQYF. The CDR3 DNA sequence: TGTGCCAGCAGCATTACCATCGGGACCAACTACGAGCAGTACTTC.

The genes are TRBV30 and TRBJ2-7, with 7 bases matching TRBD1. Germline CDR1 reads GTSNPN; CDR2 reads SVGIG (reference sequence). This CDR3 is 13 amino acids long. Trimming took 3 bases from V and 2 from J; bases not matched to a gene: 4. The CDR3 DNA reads TGTGCCTGGAGCGGGACAGATCCCTACGAGCAGTACTTC. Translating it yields CAWSGTDPYEQYF.

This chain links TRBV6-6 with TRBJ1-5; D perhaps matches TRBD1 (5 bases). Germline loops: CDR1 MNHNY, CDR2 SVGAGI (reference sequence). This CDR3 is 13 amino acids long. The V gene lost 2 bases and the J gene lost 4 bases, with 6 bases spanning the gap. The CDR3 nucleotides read TGTGCCAGCAGTTACGGGGGAAATCAGCCCCAGCATTTT. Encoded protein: CASSYGGNQPQHF.

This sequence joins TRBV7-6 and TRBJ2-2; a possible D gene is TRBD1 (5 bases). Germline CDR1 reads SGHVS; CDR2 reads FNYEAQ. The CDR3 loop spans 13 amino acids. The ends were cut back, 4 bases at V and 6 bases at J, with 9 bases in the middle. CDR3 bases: TGTGCCAGCAGCTCCCAGGGTGCCGGGGAGCTGTTTTTT. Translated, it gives CASSSQGAGELFF.

The CDR3: CASRLGARPYEQYF. CDR3 nucleotide sequence: TGTGCCAGCAGGCTTGGGGCACGGCCCTACGAGCAGTACTTC. The chain is built from TRBV27 and TRBJ2-7; tentatively, D is TRBD1 (5 bases). This CDR3 contains 14 residues. Between the trimmed V and J ends, which lost 6 bases and 2 bases, there was a span of 14 bases. Germline V gives CDR1 MNHEY, CDR2 SMNVEV (reference sequence).

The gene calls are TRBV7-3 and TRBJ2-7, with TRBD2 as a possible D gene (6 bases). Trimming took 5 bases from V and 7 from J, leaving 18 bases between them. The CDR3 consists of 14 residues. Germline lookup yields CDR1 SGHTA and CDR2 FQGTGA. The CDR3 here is CASSPVEGFAEQYF. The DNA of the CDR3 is TGTGCCAGCAGCCCCGTGGAGGGCTTTGCAGAGCAGTACTTC.

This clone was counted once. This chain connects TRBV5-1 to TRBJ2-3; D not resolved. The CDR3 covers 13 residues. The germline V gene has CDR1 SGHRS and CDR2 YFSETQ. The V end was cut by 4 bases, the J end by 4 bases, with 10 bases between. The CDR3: CASSPEGSDTQYF. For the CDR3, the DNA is TGCGCCAGCAGCCCCGAAGGTTCAGATACGCAGTATTTT. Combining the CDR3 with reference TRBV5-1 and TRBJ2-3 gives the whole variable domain KAGVTQTPRYLIKTRGQQVTLSCSPISGHRSVSWYQQTPGQGLQFLFEYFSETQRNKGNFPGRFSGRQFSNSRSEMNVSTLELGDSALYLCASSPEGSDTQYFGPGTRLTVL.

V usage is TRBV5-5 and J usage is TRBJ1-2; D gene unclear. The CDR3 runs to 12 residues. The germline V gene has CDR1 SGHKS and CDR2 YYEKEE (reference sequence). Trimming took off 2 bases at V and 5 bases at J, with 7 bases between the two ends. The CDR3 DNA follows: TGTGCCAGCAGCTTTGATAGTTATGGCTACACCTTC. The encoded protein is CASSFDSYGYTF.